This T cell receptor beta chain was retrieved from a study of T cell repertoires in cytomegalovirus infection. Study overall: Use of recently identified HLA-C-restricted and well-studied HLA-B-restricted CMV epitopes was part of the study. Study conclusions and caveats: Pooled public TCR beta family frequency picked out CMV carriers with the relevant HLA.

TCRdb re-analysed the reads in MiXCR, keeping a single row per CDR3 protein. The sample has 450,000 to 550,000 distinct CDR3 sequences, more than 40% seen once. The CDR3 is 19 amino acids. The V gene lost 5 bases and the J gene lost 2 bases, with 28 bases spanning the gap. Per the germline V gene, CDR1 is SEHNR and CDR2 is FQNEAQ (reference sequence). This clonotype occurred a few times. Its antigen is not known. This TCR came from a human donor in good health (CMV status not recorded). Some clones in this sample may be carry-over from other donors' samples. This material consisted of cultured PBMCs, taken from culture after CMV antigen stimulation. The J gene is TRBJ2-7, the V gene TRBV7-9; D possibly uses TRBD1 or TRBD2 (5 bases each). Here the CDR3 DNA reads TGTGCCAGCAGCCCGGCCCTAGGGGAGCCCCTTTTACGTACCTACGAGCAGTACTTC. It codes for CASSPALGEPLLRTYEQYF. The full variable domain, with the rest looked up from reference TRBV7-9 and TRBJ2-7, is DTGVSQNPRHKITKRGQNVTFRCDPISEHNRLYWYRQTLGQGPEFLTYFQNEAQLEKSRLLSDRFSAERPKGSFSTLEIQRTEQGDSAMYLCASSPALGEPLLRTYEQYFGPGTRLTVT.